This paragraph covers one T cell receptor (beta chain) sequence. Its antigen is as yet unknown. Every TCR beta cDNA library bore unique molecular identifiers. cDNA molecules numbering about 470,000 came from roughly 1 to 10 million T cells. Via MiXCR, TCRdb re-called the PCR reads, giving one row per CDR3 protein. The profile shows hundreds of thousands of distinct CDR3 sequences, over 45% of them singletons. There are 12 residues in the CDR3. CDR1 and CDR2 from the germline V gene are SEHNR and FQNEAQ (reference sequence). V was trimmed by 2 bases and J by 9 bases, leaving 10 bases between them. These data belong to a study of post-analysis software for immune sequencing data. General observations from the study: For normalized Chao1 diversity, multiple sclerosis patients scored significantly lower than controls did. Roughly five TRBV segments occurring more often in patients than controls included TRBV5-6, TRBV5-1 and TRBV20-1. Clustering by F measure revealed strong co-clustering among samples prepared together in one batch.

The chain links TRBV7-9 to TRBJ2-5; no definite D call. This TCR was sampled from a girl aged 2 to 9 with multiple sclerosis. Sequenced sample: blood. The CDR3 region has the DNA TGTGCCAGCAGCTTACAGGCTCTAGCCCAGTACTTC. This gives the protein CASSLQALAQYF.